Sequencing of this TCR beta chain was carried out in a study of OX40 agonist ivuxolimab in advanced cancers. The wider study: Hepatocellular carcinoma, melanoma, renal cell or head and neck cancer was diagnosed in the dose-escalation patients.

With respect to this clone: The antigen remains undetermined.

The CDR3 totals 17 residues. Germline lookup yields CDR1 SGHTS and CDR2 YDEGEE. V shed 1 base and J 2 bases; nucleotides not matched to a gene: 6. Only in-frame clones appear in the TCRdb table, and some are missing; sequencing was by immunoSEQ multiplex PCR. The sample holds fewer than 90,000 clones, roughly 89% seen once. Study-wide findings and caveats: Researchers report that CD8+ T cells had, on average, more expanded clones than CD4+.

People who had autoimmune disease history or systemic immunosuppression were excluded. The chain links TRBV5-8 to TRBJ2-2, with 9 bases lining up with TRBD1. Here the sequenced sample was CD4+ or CD8+ T cells sorted from blood, taken in a trial of the OX40 agonist ivuxolimab. The sequence was obtained from an adult with an advanced solid tumor such as melanoma, head and neck, liver or kidney cancer. The CDR3 spells CASSLPGTGSNTGELFF. For the CDR3, the DNA is TGTGCCAGCAGCTTGCCCGGGACAGGGAGTAACACCGGGGAGCTGTTTTTT.